This TCR beta chain was recorded in a study of T cells in Graves' hyperthyroidism and ophthalmopathy. Study-wide background: Peripheral blood was drawn at first diagnosis, prior to all treatment.

Orbital computed tomography and thyroid ultrasound, together with serum TRAb and thyroxine and clinical symptoms, were used for diagnoses. Study outcomes and limitations: In validation, the model predicted ophthalmopathy. These predictions came a median roughly 7.1 months before onset.

The ends were cut back, 5 bases at V and 6 bases at J, with 17 bases in the middle. The CDR3 runs 14 residues. Germline V gene lookup returns CDR1 SGHAT and CDR2 FQNNGV. This clonotype appeared many times. As yet, its antigen is unknown. It was RNA transcripts that yielded the amplified TCR beta CDR3 regions. The primer set for the first-round RT-PCR of the TCR CDR3 was HTBI. TCRdb used MiXCR to reprocess the multiplex PCR reads, holding one entry per CDR3 protein. This sample has over 250,000 distinct CDR3 sequences, with roughly 13% found just once. Input material: blood. This chain uses TRBV11-2 with TRBJ2-7, with D uncertain. This receptor was identified in a woman aged 40 to 50 with Graves' ophthalmopathy. The CDR3 loop reads CASSTRALYGEQYF. For the CDR3, the DNA is TGTGCCAGCAGCACACGGGCCCTATATGGCGAGCAGTACTTC.